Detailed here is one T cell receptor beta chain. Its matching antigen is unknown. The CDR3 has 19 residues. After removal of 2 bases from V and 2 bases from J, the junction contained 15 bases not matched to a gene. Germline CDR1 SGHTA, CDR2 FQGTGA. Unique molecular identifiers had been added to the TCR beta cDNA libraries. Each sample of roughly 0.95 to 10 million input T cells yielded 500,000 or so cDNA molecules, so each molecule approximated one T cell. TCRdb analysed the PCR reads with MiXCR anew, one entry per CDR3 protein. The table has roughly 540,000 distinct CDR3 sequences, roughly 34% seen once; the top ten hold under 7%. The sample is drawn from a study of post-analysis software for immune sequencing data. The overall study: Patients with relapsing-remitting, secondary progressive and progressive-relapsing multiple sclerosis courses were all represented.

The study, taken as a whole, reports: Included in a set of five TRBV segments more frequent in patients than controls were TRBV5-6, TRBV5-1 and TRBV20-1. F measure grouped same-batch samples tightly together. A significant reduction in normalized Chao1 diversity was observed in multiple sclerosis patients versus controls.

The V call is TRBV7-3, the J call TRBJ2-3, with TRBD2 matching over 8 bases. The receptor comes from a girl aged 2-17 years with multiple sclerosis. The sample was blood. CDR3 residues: CASSLFQVLGGGPTDTQYF. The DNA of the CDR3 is TGTGCCAGCAGCTTATTCCAGGTCTTAGGCGGGGGGCCCACAGATACGCAGTATTTT.